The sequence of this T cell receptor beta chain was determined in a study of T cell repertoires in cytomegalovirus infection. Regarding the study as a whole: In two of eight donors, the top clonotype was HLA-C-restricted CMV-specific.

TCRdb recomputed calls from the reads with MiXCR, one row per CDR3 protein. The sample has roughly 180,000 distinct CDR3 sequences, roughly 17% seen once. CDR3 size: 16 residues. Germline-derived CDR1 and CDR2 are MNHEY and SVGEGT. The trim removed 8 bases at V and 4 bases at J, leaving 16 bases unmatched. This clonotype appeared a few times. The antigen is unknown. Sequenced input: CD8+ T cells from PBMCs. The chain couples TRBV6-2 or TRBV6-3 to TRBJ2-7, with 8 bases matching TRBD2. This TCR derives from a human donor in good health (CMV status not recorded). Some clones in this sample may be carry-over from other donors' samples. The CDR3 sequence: CASLRVGRDPKYEQYF. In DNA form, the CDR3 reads TGTGCCAGCCTCCGGGTCGGGAGGGACCCGAAGTACGAGCAGTACTTC.